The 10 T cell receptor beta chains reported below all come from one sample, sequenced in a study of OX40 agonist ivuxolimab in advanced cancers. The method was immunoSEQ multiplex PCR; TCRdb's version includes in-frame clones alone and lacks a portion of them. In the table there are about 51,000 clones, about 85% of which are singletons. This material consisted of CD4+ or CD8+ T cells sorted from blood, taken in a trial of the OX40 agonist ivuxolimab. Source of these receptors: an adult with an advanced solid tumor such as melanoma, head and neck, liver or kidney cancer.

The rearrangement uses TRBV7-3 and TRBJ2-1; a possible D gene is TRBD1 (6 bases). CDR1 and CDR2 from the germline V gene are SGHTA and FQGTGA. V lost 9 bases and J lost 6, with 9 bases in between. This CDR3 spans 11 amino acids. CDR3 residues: CASKQGNEQFF. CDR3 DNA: TGTGCCAGTAAACAGGGCAATGAGCAGTTCTTC.

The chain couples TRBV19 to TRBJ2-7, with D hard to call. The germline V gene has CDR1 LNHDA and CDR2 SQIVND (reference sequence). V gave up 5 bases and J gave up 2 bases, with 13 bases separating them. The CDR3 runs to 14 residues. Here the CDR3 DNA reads TGTGCCAGTAGTGCCTCTTTTGGACCCTACGAGCAGTACTTC. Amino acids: CASSASFGPYEQYF.

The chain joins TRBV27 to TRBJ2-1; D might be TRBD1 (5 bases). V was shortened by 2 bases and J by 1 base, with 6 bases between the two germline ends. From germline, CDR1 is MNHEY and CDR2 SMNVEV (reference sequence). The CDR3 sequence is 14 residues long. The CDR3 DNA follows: TGTGCCAGCAGTTTAGACAGTTCCTACAATGAGCAGTTCTTC. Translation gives CASSLDSSYNEQFF.

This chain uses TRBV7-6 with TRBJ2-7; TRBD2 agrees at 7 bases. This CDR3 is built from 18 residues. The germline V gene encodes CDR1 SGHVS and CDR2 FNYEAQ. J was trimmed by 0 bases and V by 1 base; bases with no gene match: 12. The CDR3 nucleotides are TGTGCCAGCAGCTTAGAAGCTCCTGGCGGGGGAAGCTCCTACGAGCAGTACTTC. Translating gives CASSLEAPGGGSSYEQYF. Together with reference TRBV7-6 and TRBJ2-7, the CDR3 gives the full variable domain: GAGVSQSPRYKVTKRGQDVALRCDPISGHVSLYWYRQALGQGPEFLTYFNYEAQQDKSGLPNDRFSAERPEGSISTLTIQRTEQRDSAMYRCASSLEAPGGGSSYEQYFGPGTRLTVT.

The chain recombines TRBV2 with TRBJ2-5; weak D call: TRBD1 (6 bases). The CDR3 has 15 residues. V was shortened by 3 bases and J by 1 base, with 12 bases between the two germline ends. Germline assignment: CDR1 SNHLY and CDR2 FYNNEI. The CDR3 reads CASSEKEGVQETQYF. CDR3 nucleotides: TGTGCCAGCAGTGAGAAAGAGGGGGTCCAAGAGACCCAGTACTTC.

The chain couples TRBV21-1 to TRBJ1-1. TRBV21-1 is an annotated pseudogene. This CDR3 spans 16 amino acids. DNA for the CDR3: TGTGCCAGCAGCCCCCGGGGGGAGACGAAGAACACTGAAGCTTTCTTT. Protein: CASSPRGETKNTEAFF.

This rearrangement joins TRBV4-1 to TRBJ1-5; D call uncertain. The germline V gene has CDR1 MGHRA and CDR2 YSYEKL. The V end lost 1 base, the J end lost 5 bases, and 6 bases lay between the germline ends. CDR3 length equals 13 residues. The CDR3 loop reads CASSQALDQPQHF. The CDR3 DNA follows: TGCGCCAGCAGCCAAGCGCTAGATCAGCCCCAGCATTTT.

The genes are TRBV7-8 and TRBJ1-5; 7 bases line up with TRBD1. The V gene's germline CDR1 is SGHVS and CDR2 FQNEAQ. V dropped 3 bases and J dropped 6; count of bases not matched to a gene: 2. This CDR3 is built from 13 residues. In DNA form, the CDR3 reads TGTGCCAGCAGCTTGAACAGGGGTCAGCCCCAGCATTTT. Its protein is CASSLNRGQPQHF.

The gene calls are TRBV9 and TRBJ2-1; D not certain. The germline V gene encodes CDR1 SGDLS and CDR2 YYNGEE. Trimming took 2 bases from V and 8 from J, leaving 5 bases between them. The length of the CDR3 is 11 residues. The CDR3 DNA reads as TGTGCCAGCAGCGTGTTCGATGAGCAGTTCTTC. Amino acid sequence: CASSVFDEQFF.

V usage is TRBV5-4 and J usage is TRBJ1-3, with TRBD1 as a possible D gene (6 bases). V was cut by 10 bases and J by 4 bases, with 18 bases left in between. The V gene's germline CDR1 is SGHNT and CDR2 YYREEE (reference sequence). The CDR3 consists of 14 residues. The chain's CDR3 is CAAGPGAQGNTIYF. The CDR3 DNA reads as TGTGCCGCCGGCCCGGGGGCGCAAGGAAACACCATATATTTT.